Each of the 2 T cell receptor beta chains below was sequenced from the same sample in a study of blood T cell repertoires in COVID-19. The repertoire was sequenced with immunoSEQ multiplex PCR; TCRdb's copy has only in-frame clones and lacks some. The repertoire includes about 220,000 clones, around 90% of them detected once, and roughly 14% sits in the top ten. Sequencing input: PBMCs or T cells enriched from blood (not recorded which). These receptors were collected from a woman aged 45-60 years with acute COVID-19.

Of note for this clone: The junction departs from the called germline gene at one end, perhaps through a read error. V and J are TRBV5-1 and TRBJ2-3, with TRBD2 matching 8 bases. From germline, CDR1 is SGHRS and CDR2 YFSETQ. This CDR3 is built from 15 residues. The CDR3 nucleotides read TGCGCCAGCAACTTGAGCGGGAGAGGCACAGATACGCAGTATTTT. Translated, it gives CASNLSGRGTDTQYF.

This chain joins TRBV28 and TRBJ2-7, with D possibly TRBD2 on 5 matching bases. Germline V CDR1 and CDR2: MDHEN, SYDVKM. CDR3 length: 15 amino acids. Trimming stripped 1 base from V and 3 bases from J, with 13 bases between. CDR3 DNA sequence: TGTGCCAGCAGTTTATTGTCGTTTCGGGGCTACGAGCAGTACTTC. Translating gives CASSLLSFRGYEQYF.